The T cell receptor beta chain under discussion was sequenced for a study of vaccination and CD4 T cells after COVID-19. Each CDR3 protein gets one entry after TCRdb re-called the PCR reads with MiXCR. This sample has some 14,000 distinct CDR3 sequences, with roughly 71% found just once. This CDR3 comprises 14 residues. Germline V CDR1 and CDR2: MNHEY, SVGAGI. The V end was cut by 2 bases, the J end by 2 bases, with 9 bases between. V usage is TRBV6-5 and J usage is TRBJ2-5; D possibly corresponds to TRBD2 (6 bases). The sample was CD4+ T cells from blood, taken after SARS-CoV-2 vaccination. The source is a human donor who had recovered from COVID-19. The CDR3: CASSYRGLQETQYF. As DNA, the CDR3 is TGTGCCAGCAGTTACCGCGGACTACAAGAGACCCAGTACTTC.